The rows below give T cell receptor beta chains drawn from one sample of a study of cytomegalovirus exposure and HLA in healthy donors. The method was immunoSEQ multiplex PCR; TCRdb's version includes in-frame clones alone and lacks a portion of them. This sample has about 230,000 clones, with 70% to 85% found just once. Material: PBMCs. Receptors were obtained from an older woman in good health and CMV-seropositive. CDR3s include the opening cysteine and the closing phenylalanine or tryptophan. D genes are given only for firm matches. For some rows the clone size is stated as once, few or many, or as a class when expanded; others skip it.

clone_size	d_call	v_call	j_call	cdr3_nt	cdr3_aa
-	-	TRBV6-6	TRBJ2-1	TGTGCCAGCAGGTACCAGGGGGAGCAGTTCTTC	CASRYQGEQFF
-	-	TRBV5-4	TRBJ1-4	TGTGCCAGCAGCTTTTTAGACAGGTCCGTAGATGAAAAACTGTTTTTT	CASSFLDRSVDEKLFF
-	-	TRBV5-1	TRBJ1-3	TGCGCCAGCAGCTTGGCCGGGGGCTCTGGAAACACCATATATTTT	CASSLAGGSGNTIYF
few	TRBD2	TRBV6-4	TRBJ2-7	TGTGCCAGCAGTGGGACGGGGGGGCCCTACGAGCAGTACTTC	CASSGTGGPYEQYF
-	-	TRBV30	TRBJ2-5	TGTGCCTGTTATACCCGGGGGAGCCAAGAGACCCAGTACTTC	CACYTRGSQETQYF
few	TRBD2	TRBV5-4	TRBJ2-7	TGTGCCAGCAGCTTGAAGGGTAGCGGGGGGGCTAGCGAGCAGTACTTC	CASSLKGSGGASEQYF
few	-	TRBV14	TRBJ1-1	TGTGCCAGCAGCCCAAGCGTAGGGGTGATCTACACTGAAGCTTTCTTT	CASSPSVGVIYTEAFF
-	-	TRBV13	TRBJ2-7	TGTGCCAGCAGCTTACACGGGGGTATGGGGGAGCAGTACTTC	CASSLHGGMGEQYF
-	-	TRBV7-2	TRBJ1-4	TGTGCCAGCAGCTTAGTTATGGGAGGGCCTAATGAAAAACTGTTTTTT	CASSLVMGGPNEKLFF
-	-	TRBV7-9	TRBJ2-3	TGTGCCAGCAGCTTACTAGCAGGACGTGGAACAGATACGCAGTATTTT	CASSLLAGRGTDTQYF
-	TRBD1	TRBV14	TRBJ1-1	TGTGCCAGCAGCATCCCAGGGGGCTCTGAAGCTTTCTTT	CASSIPGGSEAFF
-	TRBD1	TRBV7-2	TRBJ1-2	TGTGCCAGCAGCCAGGGACAGGGGGCCTATGGCTACACCTTC	CASSQGQGAYGYTF
few	-	TRBV6-5	TRBJ2-7	TGTGCCAGCAGTTACTCTACAGGGCCTTTGTCCTACGAGCAGTACTTC	CASSYSTGPLSYEQYF
-	-	TRBV30	TRBJ2-1	TGTGCCTGGAGCCCCGACTTGGCCGTCGGTGAGCAGTTCTTC	CAWSPDLAVGEQFF
-	-	TRBV7-6	TRBJ2-5	TGTGCCAGCAGCAGACAGCTAGAGACCCAGTACTTC	CASSRQLETQYF
few	-	TRBV11-1	TRBJ1-2	TGTGCCAGCAGCTTATCAGGGATCTATGGCTACACCTTC	CASSLSGIYGYTF
-	-	TRBV7-2	TRBJ1-1	TGTGCCAGCAGCTACAGGGATCGGTTTGCTGAAGCTTTCTTT	CASSYRDRFAEAFF
-	TRBD2	TRBV7-3	TRBJ2-1	TGTGCCAGCAGCTTTACTAGCGGGGACTACAATGAGCAGTTCTTC	CASSFTSGDYNEQFF
-	-	TRBV6-5	TRBJ2-5	TGTGCCAGCAGCCGACAGGATCAAGAGACCCAGTACTTC	CASSRQDQETQYF
-	TRBD2	TRBV11-3	TRBJ2-5	TGTGCCAGCTTCGGGGAGAGGAGTAGCGGGAGAGTGGGCCAAGAGACCCAGTACTTC	CASFGERSSGRVGQETQYF
once	-	TRBV18	TRBJ2-3	TGTGCCACGGTGGCTAGCTCCAAAGATACGCAGTATTTT	CATVASSKDTQYF
once	TRBD1	TRBV19	TRBJ2-5	TGTGCCAGTAAATACAGGGGGCCGGGCGAGACCCAGTACTTC	CASKYRGPGETQYF
-	-	TRBV9	TRBJ2-5	TGTGCCAGCAGCCCCCAAGCCCAGGGGGAGACCCAGTACTTC	CASSPQAQGETQYF
few	TRBD1	TRBV7-2	TRBJ2-7	TGTGCCAGCAGCTATCGGACAGGGGGTGGCCACGAGCAGTACTTC	CASSYRTGGGHEQYF
-	TRBD1	TRBV10-3	TRBJ2-1	TGTGCCATCCAAGGGACAGGGCACAATGAGCAGTTCTTC	CAIQGTGHNEQFF
once	-	TRBV4-3	TRBJ1-1	TGCGCCAGCAGCCAGCTGGGGCGTGGGACTGAAGCTTTCTTT	CASSQLGRGTEAFF